A selection of T cell receptor beta chains follows, all from one sample in a study of blood T cells in healthy people across ages. TCRdb redid the calling of the 5' RACE reads with MiXCR, one entry per CDR3 protein. The table lists 1.6 million or so distinct CDR3 sequences, approximately 32% of them singletons. The sample taken for sequencing was blood. These receptors all come from a young woman in good health. The CDR3 runs from the conserved cysteine through the conserved F or W.

j_gene: TRBJ2-1
v_gene: TRBV20-1
CDR3aa: CSAGLGVAGRSSYNEQFF

j_gene: TRBJ2-7
v_gene: TRBV7-2
CDR3aa: CASSLTPSEQYF

j_gene: TRBJ2-1
v_gene: TRBV6-2/TRBV6-3
CDR3aa: CASSRGLATSSYNEQFF

j_gene: TRBJ1-2
v_gene: TRBV6-6
CDR3aa: CASSYSVDRVYGYTF

j_gene: NA
v_gene: TRBV5-1
CDR3aa: CASRLAGINEQYF

j_gene: TRBJ2-3
v_gene: TRBV3-1
CDR3aa: CASSPIWGSTDTQYF

j_gene: TRBJ2-4
v_gene: TRBV6-5
CDR3aa: CASSYSGEAKNIQYF

j_gene: TRBJ1-3
v_gene: TRBV27
CDR3aa: CASLPGTGMGNTIYF

j_gene: TRBJ2-5
v_gene: TRBV9
CDR3aa: CASSPQGTGETQYF

j_gene: TRBJ2-3
v_gene: TRBV2
CDR3aa: CASGTSASTDTQYF

j_gene: TRBJ2-5
v_gene: TRBV7-9
CDR3aa: CASSYPTSGGETQYF

j_gene: TRBJ1-2
v_gene: TRBV20-1
CDR3aa: CSARMAGGQGYTF

j_gene: TRBJ2-7
v_gene: TRBV5-1
CDR3aa: CASTRWDRSLAYEQYF

j_gene: TRBJ2-1
v_gene: TRBV6-1
CDR3aa: CASSEALEQFF

j_gene: TRBJ2-7
v_gene: TRBV6-5
CDR3aa: CASTRQVGYEQYF

j_gene: TRBJ2-3
v_gene: TRBV15
CDR3aa: CATSPGRGRVDTQYF

j_gene: TRBJ1-1
v_gene: TRBV20-1
CDR3aa: CSARTQVNGVWTEAFF

j_gene: TRBJ2-3
v_gene: TRBV20-1
CDR3aa: CSATASTDGADTQYF

j_gene: TRBJ2-7
v_gene: TRBV2
CDR3aa: CASTGRSYEQYF

j_gene: TRBJ2-3
v_gene: TRBV5-1
CDR3aa: CASSLVLGAGGADTQYF

j_gene: TRBJ2-3
v_gene: TRBV27
CDR3aa: CASSLLRQGAYTDTQYF

j_gene: TRBJ2-5
v_gene: TRBV28
CDR3aa: CASSPAAVGQETQYF

j_gene: TRBJ2-1
v_gene: TRBV6-1
CDR3aa: CASSGQRIYNEQFF

j_gene: TRBJ2-3
v_gene: TRBV6-1
CDR3aa: CASSEQGGVTDTQYF

j_gene: TRBJ1-6
v_gene: TRBV7-9
CDR3aa: CASSSQAGGASPLHF

j_gene: TRBJ2-1
v_gene: TRBV3-1
CDR3aa: CASSQENSGGAGQFF

j_gene: TRBJ2-3
v_gene: TRBV11-1
CDR3aa: CASSLAVESF

j_gene: TRBJ2-7
v_gene: TRBV6-6
CDR3aa: CASSYSYNNEQYF

j_gene: TRBJ1-2
v_gene: TRBV12-3/TRBV12-4
CDR3aa: CASTTDTDYGYTF

j_gene: TRBJ1-2
v_gene: TRBV12-3/TRBV12-4
CDR3aa: CASNSEGGGLNYGYTF

j_gene: TRBJ2-1
v_gene: TRBV29-1
CDR3aa: CSVERGGSGTAGNEQFF

j_gene: TRBJ1-2
v_gene: TRBV28
CDR3aa: CASSLEARRGYTF

j_gene: TRBJ1-1
v_gene: TRBV5-1
CDR3aa: CASSFSRDTEAFF

j_gene: TRBJ2-7
v_gene: TRBV10-3
CDR3aa: CAISLDRGRNEQYF

j_gene: TRBJ2-7
v_gene: TRBV2
CDR3aa: CASSDLSAYEQYF

j_gene: TRBJ2-7
v_gene: TRBV18
CDR3aa: CASSPSSPAGEQYF

j_gene: TRBJ2-5
v_gene: TRBV6-1
CDR3aa: CASSPNLGLAGDAPRETQYF

j_gene: TRBJ1-2
v_gene: TRBV3-1
CDR3aa: CASSQEKGGRDYGYTF

j_gene: TRBJ1-6
v_gene: TRBV2
CDR3aa: CASLQTLRSPLHF

j_gene: TRBJ2-1
v_gene: TRBV12-3/TRBV12-4
CDR3aa: CASSLHPNGRSYNEQFF

j_gene: TRBJ1-2
v_gene: TRBV7-2
CDR3aa: CASSSMGYGYTF

j_gene: NA
v_gene: TRBV6-1
CDR3aa: CASSDPGQGRSEQYF

j_gene: TRBJ2-1
v_gene: TRBV6-1
CDR3aa: CASSERLAGRLYNEQFF

j_gene: TRBJ2-3
v_gene: TRBV6-6
CDR3aa: CASSYTIDSITQYF

j_gene: TRBJ1-4
v_gene: TRBV9
CDR3aa: CASSVGSADEKLFF

j_gene: TRBJ2-1
v_gene: TRBV12-3/TRBV12-4
CDR3aa: CASSFRTIYNEQFF

j_gene: TRBJ2-2
v_gene: TRBV7-9
CDR3aa: CASSFWPSTGELFF

j_gene: NA
v_gene: TRBV11-2
CDR3aa: CASSLAWGASRETQYF

j_gene: TRBJ1-2
v_gene: TRBV2
CDR3aa: CASSEQGQGSYGYTF

j_gene: TRBJ2-7
v_gene: TRBV12-3/TRBV12-4
CDR3aa: CASGLAELSYEQYF

j_gene: TRBJ2-3
v_gene: TRBV12-3/TRBV12-4
CDR3aa: CASSQDSLFTDTQYF

j_gene: TRBJ2-7
v_gene: TRBV7-3
CDR3aa: CASSSGLGLEQYF

j_gene: TRBJ1-1
v_gene: TRBV29-1
CDR3aa: CSVGRGQNTEAFF

j_gene: TRBJ2-7
v_gene: TRBV28
CDR3aa: CASMAGGIYEQYF

j_gene: TRBJ1-2
v_gene: TRBV20-1
CDR3aa: CSAPDRGRGGYTF

j_gene: TRBJ1-1
v_gene: TRBV15
CDR3aa: CATSTGGNTEAFF

j_gene: TRBJ1-2
v_gene: TRBV6-2/TRBV6-3
CDR3aa: CASSYSSGVEGYTF

j_gene: TRBJ2-7
v_gene: TRBV20-1
CDR3aa: CSAAPLAGDSSYEQYF

j_gene: TRBJ1-5
v_gene: TRBV15
CDR3aa: CATSGYSTGQNNQPQHF